The clone carrying this T cell receptor beta chain appeared many times. Time point described: newly diagnosed GD, antithyroid drugs for less than 3 months. PBMCs provided the RNA from which the TCR library was made. Construction of TCR beta libraries relied on iRepertoire HTBI primers and on Arm-PCR targeting CDR3 regions. TCRdb re-called the multiplex PCR reads with MiXCR, one entry per CDR3 protein. The sample carries a few hundred thousand distinct CDR3 sequences, 15% to 20% recorded once. This record belongs to a study of regulatory T cells in long-lasting Graves disease. From germline, CDR1 is MNHNS and CDR2 SASEGT. CDR3 length equals 17 residues. The V gene lost 8 bases and the J gene lost 9 bases, with 28 bases spanning the gap. Separately, the same data were catalogued under a study of T cells in Graves' hyperthyroidism and ophthalmopathy. That work adds: During a first-round RT-PCR of the TCR CDR3, the HTBI primer set was used. Most expanded thyroid clonotypes above 0.001 also appeared in blood. Onset of ophthalmopathy came a median 6.5 months after the model predicted it.

The sequenced sample was peripheral blood mononuclear cells (PBMCs), obtained at new diagnosis, from a patient treated with antithyroid drugs. This chain connects TRBV6-1 to TRBJ2-2, with D possibly TRBD2 on 6 matching bases. The origin of this receptor is a woman in her twenties or thirties with Graves disease. CDR3 nucleotide sequence: TGTGCCAGCGAGAGCCGGGAGAAGGGAGCCGTTGGTTGGGAGCTGTTTTTT. Translation: CASESREKGAVGWELFF.